The present TCR beta chain was sequenced within a study of blood T cell repertoires in COVID-19. Turning to the study itself: Acute and convalescent COVID-19 samples came from the United States, Italy and Spain. Sample material is recorded as cDNA or gDNA derived from T cells, B-cell-depleted T cells, or PBMCs.

CDR1 LNHDA and CDR2 SQIVND come from the germline V gene (reference sequence). The trim removed 3 bases at V and 3 bases at J, leaving 5 bases unmatched. The CDR3 spans 15 residues. In the authors' workflow: The authors estimated nucleated cell counts from reference gene primer amplification. Produced via immunoSEQ multiplex PCR; TCRdb's table is partial and in-frame only. The DNA gave D and trimming, while V, J and clone size come from that table. The data hold around 26,000 clones, with 70% to 90% observed a single time. This clonotype was obtained from a human donor in a cohort sampled during active COVID-19. J is TRBJ1-2 and V is TRBV19; TRBD1 agrees at 9 bases. The sample comprised peripheral blood. The CDR3 here is CASSIAGQGYYGYTF. CDR3 DNA sequence: TGTGCCAGTAGTATCGCGGGACAGGGTTACTATGGCTACACCTTC.